Shown below are 26 T cell receptor beta chains from a single sample sequenced in a study of blood T cells in healthy people across ages. With a J-beta primer mix and a sample-barcoded 5' primer, a second PCR ran about 6 to 11 cycles. A single record per CDR3 protein comes from TCRdb applying MiXCR to the 5' RACE reads. This table has 550,000 to 800,000 distinct CDR3 sequences, about 21% appearing once. What was sequenced was blood. The receptors originated from a man between 65 and 85 years old in good health.

This clonotype was counted only a few times. This chain connects TRBV3-1 to TRBJ2-5; 9 bases agree with TRBD2. The length of the CDR3 is 16 residues. Germline assignment: CDR1 LGHDT and CDR2 YNNKEL (reference sequence). Trimming took 4 bases from V and 5 from J; bases not matched to a gene: 11. CDR3 loop: CASSPLTSGGEETQYF. The CDR3, as DNA: TGTGCCAGCAGCCCATTGACTAGCGGAGGAGAGGAGACCCAGTACTTC.

The rearrangement joins TRBV13 to TRBJ2-5, with D possibly called TRBD1 or TRBD2 (5 bases each). The CDR3 spans 13 residues. In germline, CDR1 is PRHDT, CDR2 FYEKMQ (reference sequence). With 5 bases removed from V and 9 bases from J, the gap between germline ends came to 16 bases. The CDR3 loop is CASSHERGFAQYF. CDR3 nucleotide sequence: TGTGCCAGCAGCCACGAGAGGGGCTTCGCCCAGTACTTC.

The chain combines TRBV12-5 with TRBJ1-1; TRBD1 matches at 8 bases. V shed 8 bases and J 6 bases; nucleotides not matched to a gene: 8. CDR1 and CDR2 (germline): LGHNT, FRNRAP. This CDR3 comprises 13 residues. The DNA of the CDR3 is TGTGCTAGTACGGGACAGGCGGGGTCTGAAGCTTTCTTT. It yields the protein CASTGQAGSEAFF.

CDR3 DNA sequence: TGCAGTGCTAGGATCGGGAGCAACCACCGCACAGATACGCAGTATTTT. It codes for CSARIGSNHRTDTQYF. V gene TRBV20-1 combines with J gene TRBJ2-3; possible D gene TRBD2, 6 bases. The germline V gene encodes CDR1 DFQATT and CDR2 SNEGSKA (reference sequence). Between the trimmed V and J ends, which lost 3 bases and 1 base, there was a span of 17 bases. The CDR3 is made up of 16 amino acids.

A remark on this clonotype: An end of the junction does not agree with germline; a read error may underlie this. DNA for the CDR3: TGCGCCGGCAGCTTGTCGGTCAGGGGGGTCTCGAACACCGGGGAGCTGTTTTTT. It codes for CAGSLSVRGVSNTGELFF. The chain links TRBV5-1 to TRBJ2-2; TRBD1 might be the D (7 bases). Germline V gene data show CDR1 as SGHRS and CDR2 as YFSETQ. There are 18 residues in the CDR3.

The chain combines TRBV20-1 with TRBJ1-4; no definite D call. Trimming left V 6 bases short and J 8 bases short, with 13 bases between. The CDR3 is 12 amino acids. Germline CDR1 and CDR2: DFQATT and SNEGSKA (reference sequence). The DNA of the CDR3 is TGCAGTGCGGGCCCCACCAGGGAAAAACTGTTTTTT. It is translated as CSAGPTREKLFF.

The CDR3 nucleotides read TGTGCCAGCACTTGGGGGCGGACGAACGGCTACAATGAGCAGTTCTTC. Residues: CASTWGRTNGYNEQFF. V and J are TRBV27 and TRBJ2-1; D may be TRBD1 (6 bases). The CDR3 has 16 amino acids. V was pared by 7 bases and J by 3 bases, with 19 bases between. The germline V gene has CDR1 MNHEY and CDR2 SMNVEV (reference sequence).

V gene TRBV20-1 combines with J gene TRBJ2-1, with 10 positions matching TRBD2. CDR3 size: 14 residues. Germline values: CDR1 DFQATT, CDR2 SNEGSKA (reference sequence). J gave up 11 bases and V 0 bases, and 7 bases lay outside the gene matches. The CDR3 protein is CSAREGTSVYQQFF. CDR3 sequence (DNA): TGCAGTGCTAGAGAGGGGACTAGCGTATATCAGCAGTTCTTC.

This clonotype has just a few counts. The chain links TRBV29-1 to TRBJ2-3; D possibly matches TRBD1 or TRBD2 (5 bases each). This CDR3 contains 14 residues. Trimming left V 7 bases short and J 1 base short, with 15 bases between. Per the germline V gene, CDR1 is SQVTM and CDR2 is ANQGSEA. The CDR3, as DNA: TGCAGCGCCGCGAGGCAGGGACGCACAGATACGCAGTATTTT. Encoded protein: CSAARQGRTDTQYF.

This clonotype was observed many times. For the CDR3, the DNA is TGCAGCGTTGTCCGGACTAGCGGGAGCTTTGGCGGGGAGCTGTTTTTT. As protein: CSVVRTSGSFGGELFF. J is TRBJ2-2 and V is TRBV29-1, with TRBD2 identical over 13 bases. This CDR3 region has 16 residues. Germline CDR1 reads SQVTM; CDR2 reads ANQGSEA. Trimming removed 4 bases from V and 7 bases from J; junction bases left unmatched: 9.

The chain couples TRBV6-5 to TRBJ2-5; tentative D call: TRBD2 (6 bases). Near its end, the DNA agrees better with TRBJ2-7, so the J call may be wrong. The CDR3 is 14 amino acids. Per germline, CDR1 MNHEY and CDR2 SVGAGI. CDR3 amino acids: CASSISGNSYEQYF. CDR3 coding DNA: TGTGCCAGCAGTATTAGCGGAAACTCCTACGAGCAGTACTTC.

In this sample, this clonotype turned up a few times. The chain has TRBV30 and TRBJ2-1; TRBD2 might be the D (5 bases). CDR1 GTSNPN and CDR2 SVGIG come from the germline V gene (reference sequence). Trimming stripped 0 bases from V and 9 bases from J, with 15 bases between. The CDR3 is 14 amino acids. In DNA form, the CDR3 reads TGTGCCTGGAGTGTACGGGTGGGAGTTAGTGAGCAGTTCTTC. This sequence encodes CAWSVRVGVSEQFF.

This clonotype has just a few counts. At one boundary the junction diverges from the germline segment, which might be a read error. This sequence joins TRBV9 and TRBJ2-5; D may be TRBD2 (6 bases). There are 16 residues in the CDR3. Per the germline V gene, CDR1 is SGDLS and CDR2 is YYNGEE. The CDR3 spells CASSVDGRGYQETKYF. In nucleotides, the CDR3 is TGTGCCAGCAGCGTGGATGGACGGGGGTACCAAGAGACCAAGTACTTC. The full variable domain, rest sourced from reference TRBV9 and TRBJ2-5, is DSGVTQTPKHLITATGQRVTLRCSPRSGDLSVYWYQQSLDQGLQFLIQYYNGEERAKGNILERFSAQQFPDLHSELNLSSLELGDSALYFCASSVDGRGYQETKYFGPGTRLLVL.

The CDR3 spells CASSWGGLKDQPQHF. CDR3 coding DNA: TGTGCCAGCAGTTGGGGGGGCCTAAAGGATCAGCCCCAGCATTTT. This chain links TRBV12-3 or TRBV12-4 with TRBJ1-5; TRBD1 might be the D (6 bases). The CDR3 totals 15 residues. V was cut by 4 bases and J by 5 bases, with 15 bases left in between.

This clonotype came up a few times. The chain is built from TRBV3-1 and TRBJ2-5; 12 bases align to TRBD2. The V gene end was trimmed by 5 bases and the J gene end by 5 bases; junction bases not matched to a gene: 9. The germline V gene has CDR1 LGHDT and CDR2 YNNKEL (reference sequence). The CDR3 extends over 16 amino acids. CDR3 in DNA: TGTGCCAGCAGCGAGAGACTAGCGGGAGATAGTGAGACCCAGTACTTC. Translated: CASSERLAGDSETQYF.

This rearrangement joins TRBV6-5 to TRBJ1-5; 8 nucleotides agree with TRBD1. CDR1 and CDR2 (germline): MNHEY, SVGAGI. V lost 5 bases, J lost 4 bases, and 4 bases stayed unmatched. The length of the CDR3 is 14 residues. CDR3 sequence reads: CASSTTGVNQPQHF. The CDR3 DNA reads TGTGCCAGCAGTACGACAGGGGTGAATCAGCCCCAGCATTTT.

There are many counts of this clonotype. This chain uses TRBV27 with TRBJ2-5; tentative D call: TRBD2 (6 bases). With 8 bases removed from V and 4 bases from J, the gap between germline ends came to 23 bases. The V gene's germline CDR1 is MNHEY and CDR2 SMNVEV (reference sequence). This CDR3 has 16 residues. As DNA, the CDR3 is TGTGCCAGCGCCCCGGGACTCACTCCCCCTCGAGAGACCCAGTACTTC. Protein product: CASAPGLTPPRETQYF.

This chain links TRBV6-6 with TRBJ1-2; D gene unclear. Germline values: CDR1 MNHNY, CDR2 SVGAGI (reference sequence). V was cut by 6 bases and J by 7 bases, with 15 bases left in between. This CDR3 is built from 13 residues. CDR3 protein: CASSISDSAGYTF. The CDR3 nucleotides read TGTGCCAGCAGCATCAGTGATTCGGCTGGCTACACCTTC.

This clonotype showed up just a few times. The chain has TRBV20-1 and TRBJ1-5, with TRBD1 identical over 7 bases. Germline-derived CDR1 and CDR2 are DFQATT and SNEGSKA (reference sequence). Germline trimming cut 0 bases from V and 7 bases from J; bases unmatched to any gene: 9. The CDR3 spans 15 residues. The CDR3 sequence is CSAREKEGAGQPQHF. Here the CDR3 DNA reads TGCAGTGCTAGAGAAAAGGAGGGGGCTGGGCAGCCCCAGCATTTT.

J is TRBJ2-5 and V is TRBV20-1; the match to TRBD2 covers 7 bases. The DNA matches TRBJ2-1 better at its end, which makes the J call doubtful. Looked up from germline, CDR1 is DFQATT and CDR2 is SNEGSKA (reference sequence). The CDR3 consists of 15 residues. CDR3 coding DNA: TGCAGTGCTTCCCCCCCGGGAGGAGCCTTCAATGAGCAGTTCTTC. The encoded protein is CSASPPGGAFNEQFF.

The V and J genes are TRBV9 and TRBJ1-2; D is unclear. The CDR3 totals 14 residues. CDR1 is SGDLS and CDR2 is YYNGEE in the germline V gene. V was cut by 0 bases and J by 0 bases, with 6 bases left in between. The CDR3 bases are TGTGCCAGCAGCGTAGATGGGGCTAACTATGGCTACACCTTC. Protein sequence: CASSVDGANYGYTF.

This clonotype was picked up a small number of times. The chain recombines TRBV2 with TRBJ2-5, with D possibly being TRBD1 (6 bases). Trimming removed 3 bases from V and 2 bases from J, with 13 bases in between. Germline V CDR1 and CDR2: SNHLY, FYNNEI. This CDR3 has 15 amino acids. The CDR3 loop is CASSDQGMPQETQYF. CDR3 coding DNA: TGTGCCAGCAGTGATCAGGGGATGCCTCAAGAGACCCAGTACTTC.

There are a few counts of this clonotype. This chain connects TRBV27 to TRBJ2-5, with D possibly being TRBD1 or TRBD2 (6 bases each). The CDR3 sequence is 15 residues long. Trimming removed 5 bases from V and 8 bases from J, with 21 bases in between. Germline V gene sequence: CDR1 MNHEY, CDR2 SMNVEV (reference sequence). The CDR3: CASSLRLGGGGTQYF. The CDR3 DNA is TGTGCCAGCAGTCTGAGGTTGGGGGGCGGAGGTACCCAGTACTTC.

This clonotype was recorded a few times. CDR3 DNA: TGCAGCGCTTCATTGGGACAGATGAACACTGAAGCTTTCTTT. Protein sequence: CSASLGQMNTEAFF. J is TRBJ1-1 and V is TRBV29-1; TRBD1 agrees at 7 bases. CDR3 size: 14 residues. J lost 0 bases, V lost 7 bases, and 8 bases had no gene match. Germline V gives CDR1 SQVTM, CDR2 ANQGSEA.

This clonotype was counted ten times or more. This chain joins TRBV24-1 and TRBJ2-2; the D is unclear. The CDR3 length is 14 residues. Germline V CDR1 and CDR2: KGHDR, SFDVKD. V gave up 3 bases and J gave up 6 bases, with 10 bases separating them. The CDR3, as DNA: TGTGCCACCAGTGATCTGGAGCATCCCGGGGAGCTGTTTTTT. It specifies CATSDLEHPGELFF.

The chain combines TRBV6-2 or TRBV6-3 with TRBJ1-5; D may be TRBD1 (6 bases). V was shortened by 6 bases and J by 4 bases, with 19 bases between the two germline ends. The CDR3 runs 16 residues. Germline V gene lookup returns CDR1 MNHEY and CDR2 SVGEGT. CDR3: CASRHPGTQGNQPQHF. Written as DNA, the CDR3 is TGTGCCAGCAGACACCCCGGAACACAGGGAAATCAGCCCCAGCATTTT.